A selection of T cell receptor beta chains follows, all from one sample in a study of cytomegalovirus exposure and HLA in healthy donors. Only in-frame clones appear in the TCRdb table, and some are missing; sequencing was by immunoSEQ multiplex PCR. The table counts tens of thousands of clones; approximately 4% lies in the top ten. The sequenced sample was PBMCs. The receptors shown here come from a man aged 35 to 55 in good health and CMV-seronegative. Both conserved end residues are part of each CDR3. The D gene is left open where the match is weak.

J: TRBJ1-2; V: TRBV28; D: TRBD1; length: 14; DNA: TGTGCCAGCAGTGGCACCGGGACAGGCTATGGCTACACCTTC; CDR3: CASSGTGTGYGYTF
J: TRBJ2-7; V: TRBV28; D: TRBD1; length: 16; DNA: TGTGCCAGCAGTTTCCACCCAGACAGGGTGATCCACGAGCAGTACTTC; CDR3: CASSFHPDRVIHEQYF
J: TRBJ1-2; V: TRBV6-5; D: .; length: 14; DNA: TGTGCCAGCAGTTACACCGGGACTGTGACTGGCTACACCTTC; CDR3: CASSYTGTVTGYTF
J: TRBJ2-7; V: TRBV28; D: .; length: 16; DNA: TGTGCCAGCAGTTTAGTTGAGGGACTGGTCTCACGGGAGCAGTACTTC; CDR3: CASSLVEGLVSREQYF
J: TRBJ2-3; V: TRBV4-1; D: .; length: 15; DNA: TGCGCCAGCAGCCAGGAGCAGTCTAGCACAGATACGCAGTATTTT; CDR3: CASSQEQSSTDTQYF
J: TRBJ2-7; V: TRBV4-2; D: TRBD1; length: 16; DNA: TGTGCCAGCAGCCAAGGGGGAAAGGGGGCCGCCTACGAGCAGTACTTC; CDR3: CASSQGGKGAAYEQYF
J: TRBJ2-7; V: TRBV23-1; D: .; length: 19; DNA: TGCGCCAGCAGTCAATCGGGGGCGGACGGAACGACCCCAACCCGCGGGCAGTACTTC; CDR3: CASSQSGADGTTPTRGQYF
J: TRBJ1-3; V: TRBV28; D: .; length: 12; DNA: TGTGCCAGCAGGGCGGCTGGAAACACCATATATTTT; CDR3: CASRAAGNTIYF
J: TRBJ2-1; V: TRBV30; D: .; length: 13; DNA: TGTGCCTGGAGTGTAGCCCCGGGGAATGAGCAGTTCTTC; CDR3: CAWSVAPGNEQFF
J: TRBJ2-7; V: TRBV5-1; D: TRBD2; length: 15; DNA: TGCGCCAGCAGCTTGGGTCTAGCGGGAGCCTACGAGCAGTACTTC; CDR3: CASSLGLAGAYEQYF
J: TRBJ2-1; V: TRBV6-4; D: TRBD1; length: 14; DNA: TGTGCCAGCAGTGAGAGGGGGGACAGGGATGAGCAGTTCTTC; CDR3: CASSERGDRDEQFF
J: TRBJ2-7; V: TRBV29-1; D: .; length: 15; DNA: TGCAGCGTTGAAGATGGTTTCTTGGGGCTACGCGAGCAGTACTTC; CDR3: CSVEDGFLGLREQYF
J: TRBJ1-1; V: TRBV4-1; D: .; length: 14; DNA: TGCGCCAGCAGCCGGGGGGCGGGGGGTACTGAAGCTTTCTTT; CDR3: CASSRGAGGTEAFF
J: TRBJ1-3; V: TRBV29-1; D: TRBD1; length: 13; DNA: TGCAGCGTTATTACAGGGGACAGAAACACCATATATTTT; CDR3: CSVITGDRNTIYF
J: TRBJ1-4; V: TRBV4-3; D: .; length: 16; DNA: TGCGCCAGCAGCCAGGAAATGGGACACCCTAATGAAAAACTGTTTTTT; CDR3: CASSQEMGHPNEKLFF
J: TRBJ2-1; V: TRBV7-8; D: .; length: 15; DNA: TGTGCCAGCAGCTTAGTGCAAAGGGACTCCGATGAGCAGTTCTTC; CDR3: CASSLVQRDSDEQFF
J: TRBJ2-7; V: TRBV4-1; D: TRBD2; length: 15; DNA: TGCGCCAGCAGCTCTCGACTAGCGGCCCTTTTCGAGCAGTACTTC; CDR3: CASSSRLAALFEQYF
J: TRBJ2-2; V: TRBV10-3; D: TRBD2; length: 15; DNA: TGTGCCATTAGCGGGAACGACTATTACACCGGGGAGCTGTTTTTT; CDR3: CAISGNDYYTGELFF